This TCR beta chain stems from a study of beta chain features in type 1 diabetes. Sorting that relied on CD45RO/CCR7/CD25/CD127/CD95/CD27 yielded CD4+ naive, central memory, regulatory and stem cell-like memory cells. Every bit of the isolated RNA underwent reverse transcription, so sequencing read expressed TCRB transcripts. Profiling relied on immunoSEQ multiplex PCR, and the TCRdb table lists in-frame clones only, not all of them. The data show under 550,000 clones, roughly an eighth seen once. The CDR3 length is 15 residues. Germline values: CDR1 SNHLY, CDR2 FYNNEI. V lost 6 bases, J lost 0 bases, and 12 bases lay in between. This clone was seen more than once but under ten times.

The chain uses TRBV2 and TRBJ2-4; tentative D call: TRBD2 (6 bases). The sample was naive CD4+ T cells from blood. The TCR sequence derives from a woman aged 18-29 years in good health. CDR3 nucleotides: TGTGCCAGCAGGGAGGGATTTTTAGCCAAAAACATTCAGTACTTC. It translates to CASREGFLAKNIQYF. The full variable domain, its missing parts supplied by reference TRBV2 and TRBJ2-4, is EPEVTQTPSHQVTQMGQEVILRCVPISNHLYFYWYRQILGQKVEFLVSFYNNEISEKSEIFDDQFSVERPDGSNFTLKIRSTKLEDSAMYFCASREGFLAKNIQYFGAGTRLSVL.